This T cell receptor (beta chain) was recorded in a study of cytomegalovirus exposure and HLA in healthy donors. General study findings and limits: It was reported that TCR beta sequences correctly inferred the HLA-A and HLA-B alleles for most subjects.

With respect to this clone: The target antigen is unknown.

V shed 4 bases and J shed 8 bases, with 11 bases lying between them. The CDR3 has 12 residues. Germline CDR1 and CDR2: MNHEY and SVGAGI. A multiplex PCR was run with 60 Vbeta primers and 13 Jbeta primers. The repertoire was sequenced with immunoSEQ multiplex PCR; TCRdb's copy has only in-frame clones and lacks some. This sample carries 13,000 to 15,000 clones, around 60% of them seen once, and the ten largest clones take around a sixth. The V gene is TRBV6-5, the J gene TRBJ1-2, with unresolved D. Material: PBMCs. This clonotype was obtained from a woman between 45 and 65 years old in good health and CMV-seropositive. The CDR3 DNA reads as TGTGCCAGCAGTTCGCTAGCCTCCGGCTACACCTTC. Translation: CASSSLASGYTF.